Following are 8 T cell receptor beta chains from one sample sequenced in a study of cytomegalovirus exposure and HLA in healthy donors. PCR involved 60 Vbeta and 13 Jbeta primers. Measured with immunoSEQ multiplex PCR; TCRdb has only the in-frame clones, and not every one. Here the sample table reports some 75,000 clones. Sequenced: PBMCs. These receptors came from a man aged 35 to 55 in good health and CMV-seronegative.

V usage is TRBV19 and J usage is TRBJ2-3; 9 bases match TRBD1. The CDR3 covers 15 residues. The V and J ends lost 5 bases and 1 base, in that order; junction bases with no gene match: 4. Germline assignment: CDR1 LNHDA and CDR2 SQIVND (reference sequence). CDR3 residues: CASSPRTGGTDTQYF. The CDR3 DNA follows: TGTGCCAGTAGTCCCAGGACAGGGGGCACAGATACGCAGTATTTT.

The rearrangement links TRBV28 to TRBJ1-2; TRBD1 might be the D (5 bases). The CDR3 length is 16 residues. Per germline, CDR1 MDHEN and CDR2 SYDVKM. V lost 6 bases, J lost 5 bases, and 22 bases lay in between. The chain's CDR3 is CASSGGGDALGYGYTF. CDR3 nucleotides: TGTGCCAGCAGCGGCGGGGGGGACGCCCTGGGGTATGGCTACACCTTC.

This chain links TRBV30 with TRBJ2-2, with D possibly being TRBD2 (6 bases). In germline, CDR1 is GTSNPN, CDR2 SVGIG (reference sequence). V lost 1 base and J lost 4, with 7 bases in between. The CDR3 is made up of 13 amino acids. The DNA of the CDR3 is TGTGCCTGGAGTGGGGACTTCACCGGGGAGCTGTTTTTT. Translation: CAWSGDFTGELFF.

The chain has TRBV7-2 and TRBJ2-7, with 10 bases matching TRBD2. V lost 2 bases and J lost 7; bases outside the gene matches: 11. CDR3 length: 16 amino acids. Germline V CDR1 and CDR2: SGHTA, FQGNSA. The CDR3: CASSLWASGSGGEQYF. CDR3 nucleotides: TGTGCCAGCAGCTTATGGGCTAGCGGGAGTGGAGGGGAGCAGTACTTC.

The CDR3 loop reads CASSSYTEAFF. The CDR3 DNA is TGTGCCAGCAGCTCCTACACTGAAGCTTTCTTT. This chain uses TRBV7-2 with TRBJ1-1, with D unresolved. The CDR3 loop spans 11 amino acids. Trimming took off 4 bases at V and 3 bases at J, with 3 bases between the two ends. Germline-derived CDR1 and CDR2 are SGHTA and FQGNSA.

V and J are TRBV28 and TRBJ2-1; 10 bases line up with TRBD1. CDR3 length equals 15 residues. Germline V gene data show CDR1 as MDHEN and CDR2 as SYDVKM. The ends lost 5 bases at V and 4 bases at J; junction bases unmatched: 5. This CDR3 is CASSPPGQGYNEQFF. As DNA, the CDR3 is TGTGCCAGCAGTCCACCGGGACAGGGGTACAATGAGCAGTTCTTC.

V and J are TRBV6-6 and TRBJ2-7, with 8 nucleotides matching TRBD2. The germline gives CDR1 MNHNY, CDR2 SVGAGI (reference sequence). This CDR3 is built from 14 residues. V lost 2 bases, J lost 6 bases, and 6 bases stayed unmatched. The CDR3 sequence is CASSYGPGTSEQYF. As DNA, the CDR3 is TGTGCCAGCAGTTACGGGCCAGGGACTAGCGAGCAGTACTTC.

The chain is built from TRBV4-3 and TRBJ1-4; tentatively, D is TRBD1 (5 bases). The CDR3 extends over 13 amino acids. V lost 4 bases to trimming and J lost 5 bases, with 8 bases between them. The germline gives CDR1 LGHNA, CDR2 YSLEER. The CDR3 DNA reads TGCGCCAGCAGCCGGAGACAGAATGAAAAACTGTTTTTT. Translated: CASSRRQNEKLFF.